The 13 T cell receptor beta chains reported below all come from one sample, sequenced in a study of neurological immune-mediated disorders. TCRdb itself ran the 5' RACE reads through MiXCR, one entry per CDR3 protein. The sample has 45,000 to 55,000 distinct CDR3 sequences; less than 6% are singletons. Sequencing was carried out using CD4+ T cells from blood. The origin of the receptors is a woman younger than 35 with multiple sclerosis.

The rearrangement joins TRBV6-5 to TRBJ2-3, with 9 bases lining up with TRBD2. With 4 bases clipped from V and 3 bases from J, the junction kept 5 bases outside the gene matches. The CDR3 length is 15 residues. Germline V gene data show CDR1 as MNHEY and CDR2 as SVGAGI. Written as DNA, the CDR3 is TGTGCCAGCAGTTTAAATAGCGGGGGTACAGATACGCAGTATTTT. The encoded protein is CASSLNSGGTDTQYF.

This clonotype was detected ten times or more. The chain uses TRBV9 and TRBJ2-5; D not resolved. Trimming pared 1 base from V and 5 bases from J, leaving 9 bases between. CDR1 and CDR2 from the germline V gene are SGDLS and YYNGEE. CDR3 length: 13 residues. In DNA, the CDR3 is TGTGCCAGCAGCGTAAGAGCAGAGGAGACCCAGTACTTC. Translating gives CASSVRAEETQYF.

This clonotype was recorded many times. This sequence joins TRBV5-6 and TRBJ2-5; 8 bases fit TRBD2. The CDR3 extends over 14 amino acids. Germline V CDR1 and CDR2: SGHDT, YYEEEE. The V gene end was trimmed by 7 bases and the J gene end by 4 bases; junction bases not matched to a gene: 9. The CDR3 spells CASGGTSGGETQYF. The CDR3 region has the DNA TGTGCCAGCGGGGGAACTAGCGGAGGAGAGACCCAGTACTTC.

The genes are TRBV4-1 and TRBJ2-2; D might be TRBD2 (6 bases). CDR1 and CDR2 from the germline V gene are MGHRA and YSYEKL. Trimming stripped 1 base from V and 6 bases from J, with 12 bases between. There are 15 residues in the CDR3. CDR3 in DNA: TGCGCCAGCAGCCAAGTGGGGGGTTCGGCCGGGGAGCTGTTTTTT. Protein sequence: CASSQVGGSAGELFF.

This chain links TRBV27 with TRBJ1-2, with D unresolved. Trimming left V 8 bases short and J 2 bases short, with 12 bases between. The length of the CDR3 is 13 residues. Germline CDR1 is MNHEY and CDR2 is SMNVEV (reference sequence). The CDR3 DNA follows: TGTGCCAGCGGCAAGCGGGAAAACTATGGCTACACCTTC. It encodes CASGKRENYGYTF.

The table lists this clonotype with many counts. This chain uses TRBV20-1 with TRBJ1-5; TRBD1 agrees at 10 bases. CDR3 length equals 13 residues. The germline V gene encodes CDR1 DFQATT and CDR2 SNEGSKA (reference sequence). The junction had 0 bases not matched to a gene; V was cut back by 3 bases and J by 4 bases. The CDR3 region is CSARGQGNQPQHF. Written as DNA, the CDR3 is TGCAGTGCTAGGGGACAGGGGAATCAGCCCCAGCATTTT.

The chain couples TRBV29-1 to TRBJ1-2; D not certain. Germline CDR1 SQVTM, CDR2 ANQGSEA. This CDR3 comprises 10 residues. Trimming cost V 3 bases and J 3 bases, with 2 bases left between them. The CDR3 bases are TGCAGCGTTGATGACTATGGCTACACCTTC. The encoded protein is CSVDDYGYTF.

The chain combines TRBV5-6 with TRBJ1-3; D unclear. Germline CDR1 and CDR2: SGHDT and YYEEEE. The V gene lost 0 bases and the J gene lost 7 bases, with 8 bases spanning the gap. CDR3 length equals 13 residues. CDR3 sequence (DNA): TGTGCCAGCAGCTTGGGCACTTGGAACACCATATATTTT. Amino acid sequence: CASSLGTWNTIYF.

This clonotype was seen many times. The genes are TRBV5-1 and TRBJ2-2; D not certain. Germline loops: CDR1 SGHRS, CDR2 YFSETQ. This CDR3 has 15 amino acids. Trimming removed 4 bases from V and 0 bases from J, with 10 bases in between. The CDR3 DNA follows: TGCGCCAGCAGCACCCGGACGGCGAACACCGGGGAGCTGTTTTTT. This encodes CASSTRTANTGELFF.

The table lists this clonotype with many counts. The genes are TRBV10-3 and TRBJ1-6; D unclear. There are 14 residues in the CDR3. Trimming took 8 bases from V and 10 from J, leaving 18 bases between them. In germline, CDR1 is ENHRY, CDR2 SYGVKD. The CDR3 DNA follows: TGTGCCATCTCCTTTGGGGAGGGTATCTCACCCCTCCACTTT. Translating gives CAISFGEGISPLHF.

There are many counts of this clonotype. The gene calls are TRBV20-1 and TRBJ2-4; TRBD2 might be the D (5 bases). The ends were cut back, 5 bases at V and 0 bases at J, with 11 bases in the middle. The CDR3 is 14 residues long. Germline CDR1 reads DFQATT; CDR2 reads SNEGSKA (reference sequence). The CDR3 region is CSARGPLAKNIQYF. The CDR3 coding sequence is TGCAGTGCTCGAGGGCCTTTAGCCAAAAACATTCAGTACTTC.

Many counts were recorded for this clonotype. The rearrangement joins TRBV30 to TRBJ1-1, with D tentatively TRBD1 (5 bases). CDR1 is GTSNPN, CDR2 SVGIG, per germline (reference sequence). The V and J ends lost 1 base and 3 bases respectively, with 6 bases between them. The CDR3 contains 12 residues. CDR3 amino acids: CAWSGGDTEAFF. In DNA form, the CDR3 reads TGTGCCTGGAGTGGAGGGGACACTGAAGCTTTCTTT.

This clonotype was counted ten times or more. The chain uses TRBV7-2 and TRBJ1-5; D not resolved. CDR3 length equals 15 residues. Germline V lookup: CDR1 SGHTA, CDR2 FQGNSA. Trimming pared 0 bases from V and 3 bases from J, leaving 9 bases between. The CDR3 loop is CASSLAVRNNQPQHF. The CDR3, as DNA: TGTGCCAGCAGCTTAGCTGTTAGGAACAATCAGCCCCAGCATTTT.